Described below is a single T cell receptor (beta chain) sequence and its context. An end of the junction does not agree with germline; a read error may underlie this. Profiled with immunoSEQ multiplex PCR; TCRdb holds only in-frame clones, not every one. The data contain about 2.4 million clones, around nine tenths of them singletons. The data originate from a study of shared clonotypes between healthy human individuals. This TCR came from a man aged 18 to 29 in good health. Sequences were obtained from naive CD4+ T cells sorted from blood. Noted subset: CD45RA+ positively selected.

Here the CDR3 DNA reads TGCAGCGTCGCCACGCCAGGGGAGGCCTACGGGCAGTACTTC. It codes for CSVATPGEAYGQYF. This chain uses TRBV29-1 with TRBJ2-7; D tentatively reads TRBD1 or TRBD2 (6 bases each). The length of the CDR3 is 14 residues. The germline V gene encodes CDR1 SQVTM and CDR2 ANQGSEA.